This T cell receptor (beta chain) was identified during a study of blood T cell repertoires in COVID-19. This clone was picked up one time. TCRdb's table, derived via immunoSEQ multiplex PCR, lists solely in-frame clones and lacks some. The sample yields some 130,000 clones, 83% seen once. V shed 5 bases and J shed 3 bases, with 10 bases lying between them. There are 14 residues in the CDR3. The origin of this receptor is a man younger than 40 who had recovered from COVID-19. The chain recombines TRBV6-7 with TRBJ2-2; D not resolved. TRBV6-7 is placed among ORFs of uncertain function. The source material was PBMCs or T cells enriched from blood (not recorded which). As DNA, the CDR3 is TGTGCCAGCAGTCTCCCGGGTTACACCGGGGAGCTGTTTTTT. The encoded protein is CASSLPGYTGELFF.